The rows below give T cell receptor beta chains drawn from one sample of a study of shared clonotypes between healthy human individuals. Sequencing was performed with immunoSEQ multiplex PCR; in TCRdb, only in-frame clones are kept and a portion is missing. This table has more than 1,200,000 clones, approximately 98.5% appearing once. The sample taken for sequencing was naive CD4+ T cells sorted from blood. The receptors originated from a man aged 25-45 years in good health. CDR3s include the opening cysteine and the closing phenylalanine or tryptophan. Fields, in order: D gene, V gene, J gene, clone size, CDR3 DNA, CDR3 protein. D genes are given only for firm matches. The size field is filled for only some rows; it gives once, few, many or a size class.

>TRBD2|TRBV30|TRBJ2-1|NA
TGTGCCTGGAACCAACTAGCGGGGGACAATGAGCAGTTCTTC
CAWNQLAGDNEQFF
>NA|TRBV6-1|TRBJ2-5|NA
TGTGCCAGCAGGCCTATGGGAAAAGAGACCCAGTACTTC
CASRPMGKETQYF
>NA|TRBV30|TRBJ1-1|once
TGTGCCTGGAAACAAATTGAAGCTTTCTTT
CAWKQIEAFF
>NA|TRBV5-4|TRBJ2-2|NA
TGTGCCAGCAGCTTTCACACCGGGGAGCTGTTTTTT
CASSFHTGELFF
>TRBD1|TRBV28|TRBJ2-5|NA
TGTGCCAGCAGCCCAGGGGGCTGGGGAGAGACCCAGTACTTC
CASSPGGWGETQYF
>TRBD2|TRBV5-4|TRBJ2-5|NA
TGTGCCAGCAGCCTGGGACTAGCGGGAGACAATGCGGAGACCCAGTACTTC
CASSLGLAGDNAETQYF
>NA|TRBV27|TRBJ2-1|NA
TGTGCCAGCAGCCACAGTCGTTCGGGGTACAATGAGCAGTTCTTC
CASSHSRSGYNEQFF
>NA|TRBV4-1|TRBJ1-3|NA
TGCGCCAGCAGCCTACGGGCCAGCGGAAACACCATATATTTT
CASSLRASGNTIYF
>TRBD1|TRBV10-1|TRBJ2-7|NA
TGCGCCAGCAGCGACCACGGGACAGGGAACTACGAGCAGTACTTC
CASSDHGTGNYEQYF
>NA|TRBV28|TRBJ1-2|NA
TGTGCCAGCAGTTTACGATCATATGGCTACACCTTC
CASSLRSYGYTF
>TRBD2|TRBV18|TRBJ2-1|NA
TGTGCCAGCTCACCCCCCGTGGTAGCGGGTTCGTTCTTC
CASSPPVVAGSFF
>NA|TRBV28|TRBJ2-7|once
TGTGCCAGCAGTTTAGGCCAGGGCGGTTGGGAGCAGTACTTC
CASSLGQGGWEQYF
>NA|TRBV9|TRBJ2-5|NA
TGTGCCAGCAGCCATCAAAAGGGGGGTTTTAGAGAGACCCAGTACTTC
CASSHQKGGFRETQYF
>NA|TRBV29-1|TRBJ2-7|NA
TGCAGCGCCGCTCCCGGGACATTGTCCTACGAGCAGTACTTC
CSAAPGTLSYEQYF
>NA|TRBV7-9|TRBJ2-7|NA
TGTGCCAGCAGCTTAGCGGTCAGCTCCTACGAGCAGTACTTC
CASSLAVSSYEQYF
>TRBD2|TRBV7-3|TRBJ2-1|NA
TGTGCCAGCAGCCCACAGCGGGAGGGTGAGCAGTTCTTC
CASSPQREGEQFF
>TRBD2|TRBV10-2|TRBJ2-3|NA
TGCGCCAGCAGTGTGTTCGCGGGGGAGACAGATACGCAGTATTTT
CASSVFAGETDTQYF
>NA|TRBV5-1|TRBJ2-3|NA
TGCGCCAGCAGCTTGATGCAGGCGGCAATTAGCACAGATACGCAGTATTTT
CASSLMQAAISTDTQYF
>TRBD1|TRBV5-8|TRBJ1-1|NA
TGTGCCAGCAGAGCCGACCCAACAGGGGGCACTGAAGCTTTCTTT
CASRADPTGGTEAFF
>TRBD1|TRBV7-9|TRBJ2-7|NA
TGTGCCAGCAGCTTTGGGACAGGTCCCTCCTACGAGCAGTACTTC
CASSFGTGPSYEQYF
>NA|TRBV7-2|TRBJ2-1|once
TGTGCCAGCAGCTTAGTGGTCACAGGTAATGAGCAGTTCTTC
CASSLVVTGNEQFF
>TRBD2|TRBV29-1|TRBJ2-1|NA
TGCAGCGCCGGCACTGCGGGAGTGGCTTACAATGAGCAGTTCTTC
CSAGTAGVAYNEQFF
>TRBD1|TRBV29-1|TRBJ2-2|NA
TGCAGCGTTACCGGGACAGCAAACACCGGGGAGCTGTTTTTT
CSVTGTANTGELFF